This is a list of T cell receptor beta chains from one sample in a study of vaccination effects on CD4 cells after COVID-19. The antigens of these receptors remain unknown. Here immunoSEQ multiplex PCR was the method, and the copy in TCRdb shows in-frame clones only, minus some. This sample has 70,000 to 95,000 clones, with roughly 73% found just once. The material was CD4+ T cells from PBMCs cultured with HCoV-OC43 spike peptides, obtained after COVID-19 vaccination. Source of these receptors: a human donor who received a COVID-19 vaccine. The CDR3 runs from the conserved cysteine through the conserved F or W. The D gene is left open where the match is weak. Only part of the rows carry a size: once, few, many, or a class if the clone is expanded.

CDR3 protein	CDR3 DNA	clone size	V gene	J gene	D gene
CATSDTQTGTVNTEAFF	TGTGCCACCAGTGACACCCAAACCGGGACAGTGAACACTGAAGCTTTCTTT	-	TRBV24-1	TRBJ1-1	TRBD1
CASSFGGGAQEQFF	TGTGCCAGCAGCTTTGGCGGGGGGGCCCAAGAGCAGTTCTTC	-	TRBV7-2	TRBJ2-1	TRBD2
CASRLVRWGTVYNEQFF	TGTGCAAGTCGCTTAGTCCGGTGGGGGACAGTTTACAATGAGCAGTTCTTC	-	TRBV12-2	TRBJ2-1	-
CASSPLTETQYF	TGTGCCAGCAGCCCCTTAACGGAGACCCAGTACTTC	-	TRBV3-1/TRBV3-2	TRBJ2-5	-
CASSKAQTNTEAFF	TGTGCCAGCAGCAAAGCGCAAACGAACACTGAAGCTTTCTTT	-	TRBV21-1	TRBJ1-1	-
CASSSNPGTGADTQYF	TGTGCCAGCAGCTCTAACCCCGGGACAGGGGCAGATACGCAGTATTTT	-	TRBV5-4	TRBJ2-3	TRBD1
CASSITAFNQPQHF	TGTGCCAGTAGTATAACGGCTTTCAATCAGCCCCAGCATTTT	-	TRBV19	TRBJ1-5	-
CSVSKEGLNYGYTF	TGCAGCGTCTCTAAGGAGGGGCTAAACTATGGCTACACCTTC	-	TRBV29-1	TRBJ1-2	-
CASSEAGQGLRAFF	TGTGCCAGCAGTGAAGCGGGACAGGGGCTGCGGGCTTTCTTT	-	TRBV2	TRBJ1-1	TRBD1
CASSFLGTEAFF	TGCGCCAGCAGCTTCCTGGGGACTGAAGCTTTCTTT	-	TRBV5-1	TRBJ1-1	-
CASSSSLNTEAFF	TGCGCCAGCAGCTCCTCACTGAACACTGAAGCTTTCTTT	-	TRBV5-1	TRBJ1-1	-
CATSEHPTGGGETQYF	TGTGCCACCAGTGAGCATCCAACAGGGGGCGGAGAGACCCAGTACTTC	-	TRBV24-1	TRBJ2-5	TRBD1
CASSPQGLNTEAFF	TGTGCCAGCTCACCTCAGGGTCTGAACACTGAAGCTTTCTTT	few	TRBV18	TRBJ1-1	-
CASSQVGGVANYGYTF	TGCGCCAGCAGCCAAGTCGGGGGAGTAGCTAACTATGGCTACACCTTC	-	TRBV4-1	TRBJ1-2	-
CASSLVPDQPQHF	TGCGCCAGCAGCTTGGTTCCCGATCAGCCCCAGCATTTT	-	TRBV5-1	TRBJ1-5	-
CASSSRRGQGAPREKLFF	TGTGCCAGCAGTTCCCGTAGGGGACAGGGGGCTCCCAGGGAAAAACTGTTTTTT	-	TRBV27	TRBJ1-4	TRBD1
CASSADRAEGTQYF	TGTGCCAGCAGCGCGGACAGGGCAGAGGGGACCCAGTACTTC	-	TRBV7-2	TRBJ2-5	TRBD1
CASSISRGRGGNQPQHF	TGTGCCAGTAGTATCTCCAGGGGGCGAGGCGGCAATCAGCCCCAGCATTTT	-	TRBV19	TRBJ1-5	TRBD1
CASSHGQGSNQPQHF	TGCGCCAGCAGCCATGGACAGGGGAGCAATCAGCCCCAGCATTTT	-	TRBV4-1	TRBJ1-5	TRBD1
CASSLGRGEKLFF	TGTGCCAGCAGCTTAGGGCGAGGAGAAAAACTGTTTTTT	-	TRBV7-3	TRBJ1-4	-
CASSPQRQGVNTF	TGCGCCAGCAGCCCTCAACGGCAGGGAGTAAACACCTTC	few	TRBV4-3	TRBJ1-2	-
CASSLGHLVTDTQYF	TGTGCCAGCAGCTTGGGACATCTAGTTACAGATACGCAGTATTTT	-	TRBV7-3	TRBJ2-3	-
CASSPTTGTEAFF	TGTGCCAGCAGTCCCACGACTGGCACTGAAGCTTTCTTT	-	TRBV28	TRBJ1-1	-
CASSEAGRLNSPLHF	TGTGCCAGCAGCGAAGCCGGTAGATTGAATTCACCCCTCCACTTT	-	TRBV9	TRBJ1-6	-
CASSLVRNTQYF	TGTGCCAGCAGTTTAGTCAGGAATACGCAGTATTTT	-	TRBV28	TRBJ2-3	-
CASSDMGTETQYF	TGTGCCAGCAGTGATATGGGAACGGAGACCCAGTACTTC	-	TRBV25-1	TRBJ2-5	-
CASSLTGLGTQYF	TGTGCCAGCAGCCTGACAGGGCTCGGGACCCAGTACTTC	-	TRBV27	TRBJ2-5	TRBD1
CASKGSTDTQYF	TGTGCCAGCAAAGGGTCCACAGATACGCAGTATTTT	-	TRBV6-5	TRBJ2-3	-
CASSYSGSPLHF	TGTGCCAGCAGTTACTCGGGATCACCCCTCCACTTT	-	TRBV6-5	TRBJ1-6	-
CASSQGQGVSTEAFF	TGTGCCAGCAGCCAGGGACAGGGGGTGTCTACTGAAGCTTTCTTT	few	TRBV5-6	TRBJ1-1	TRBD1
CAWSVLGQRLHYGYTF	TGTGCCTGGAGTGTCCTGGGACAACGCTTACACTATGGCTACACCTTC	-	TRBV30	TRBJ1-2	-
CSVDLTGYSGNTIYF	TGCAGCGTTGACCTGACAGGCTACTCTGGAAACACCATATATTTT	few	TRBV29-1	TRBJ1-3	-
CAISDRDANQPQHF	TGTGCCATCAGTGACCGGGACGCCAATCAGCCCCAGCATTTT	few	TRBV10-3	TRBJ1-5	-
CASSQRGSRTQYF	TGTGCCAGCAGCCAAAGGGGGTCCCGTACGCAGTATTTT	-	TRBV3-1/TRBV3-2	TRBJ2-3	-
CASSRVAGGNTGELFF	TGTGCCAGTAGTAGAGTAGCGGGGGGCAACACCGGGGAGCTGTTTTTT	-	TRBV19	TRBJ2-2	TRBD2
CASRRTGGSASGANVLTF	TGTGCCAGCAGAAGGACAGGGGGCTCCGCCTCTGGGGCCAACGTCCTGACTTTC	-	TRBV7-2	TRBJ2-6	TRBD1
CASSLPRVDLGNTEAFF	TGTGCCAGCAGTTTACCCCGGGTGGACTTGGGGAACACTGAAGCTTTCTTT	-	TRBV28	TRBJ1-1	-
CASSSWTVTGELFF	TGTGCCAGCAGCTCGTGGACGGTCACCGGGGAGCTGTTTTTT	-	TRBV5-4	TRBJ2-2	-
CASSVEIGQGQETQYF	TGTGCCAGCAGCGTAGAAATTGGGCAGGGCCAAGAGACCCAGTACTTC	-	TRBV9	TRBJ2-5	-
CAISPYEGREGTEAFF	TGTGCCATCAGTCCCTACGAGGGCAGGGAGGGCACTGAAGCTTTCTTT	-	TRBV10-3	TRBJ1-1	-
CASSRTGGFADTQYF	TGCGCCAGCAGCCGAACAGGGGGTTTTGCAGATACGCAGTATTTT	-	TRBV5-1	TRBJ2-3	TRBD1